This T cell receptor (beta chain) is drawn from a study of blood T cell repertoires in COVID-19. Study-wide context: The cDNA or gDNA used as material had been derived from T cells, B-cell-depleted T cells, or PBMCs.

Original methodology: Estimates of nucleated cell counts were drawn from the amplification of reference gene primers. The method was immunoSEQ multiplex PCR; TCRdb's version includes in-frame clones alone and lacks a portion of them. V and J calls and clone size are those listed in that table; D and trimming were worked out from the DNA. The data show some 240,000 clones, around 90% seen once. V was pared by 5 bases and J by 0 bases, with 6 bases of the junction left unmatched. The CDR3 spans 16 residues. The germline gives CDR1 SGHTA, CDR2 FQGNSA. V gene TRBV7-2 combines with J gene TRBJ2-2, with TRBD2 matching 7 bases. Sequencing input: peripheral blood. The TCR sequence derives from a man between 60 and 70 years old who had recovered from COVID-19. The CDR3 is CASSPRGVANTGELFF. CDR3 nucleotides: TGTGCCAGCAGCCCCCGGGGGGTAGCGAACACCGGGGAGCTGTTTTTT.